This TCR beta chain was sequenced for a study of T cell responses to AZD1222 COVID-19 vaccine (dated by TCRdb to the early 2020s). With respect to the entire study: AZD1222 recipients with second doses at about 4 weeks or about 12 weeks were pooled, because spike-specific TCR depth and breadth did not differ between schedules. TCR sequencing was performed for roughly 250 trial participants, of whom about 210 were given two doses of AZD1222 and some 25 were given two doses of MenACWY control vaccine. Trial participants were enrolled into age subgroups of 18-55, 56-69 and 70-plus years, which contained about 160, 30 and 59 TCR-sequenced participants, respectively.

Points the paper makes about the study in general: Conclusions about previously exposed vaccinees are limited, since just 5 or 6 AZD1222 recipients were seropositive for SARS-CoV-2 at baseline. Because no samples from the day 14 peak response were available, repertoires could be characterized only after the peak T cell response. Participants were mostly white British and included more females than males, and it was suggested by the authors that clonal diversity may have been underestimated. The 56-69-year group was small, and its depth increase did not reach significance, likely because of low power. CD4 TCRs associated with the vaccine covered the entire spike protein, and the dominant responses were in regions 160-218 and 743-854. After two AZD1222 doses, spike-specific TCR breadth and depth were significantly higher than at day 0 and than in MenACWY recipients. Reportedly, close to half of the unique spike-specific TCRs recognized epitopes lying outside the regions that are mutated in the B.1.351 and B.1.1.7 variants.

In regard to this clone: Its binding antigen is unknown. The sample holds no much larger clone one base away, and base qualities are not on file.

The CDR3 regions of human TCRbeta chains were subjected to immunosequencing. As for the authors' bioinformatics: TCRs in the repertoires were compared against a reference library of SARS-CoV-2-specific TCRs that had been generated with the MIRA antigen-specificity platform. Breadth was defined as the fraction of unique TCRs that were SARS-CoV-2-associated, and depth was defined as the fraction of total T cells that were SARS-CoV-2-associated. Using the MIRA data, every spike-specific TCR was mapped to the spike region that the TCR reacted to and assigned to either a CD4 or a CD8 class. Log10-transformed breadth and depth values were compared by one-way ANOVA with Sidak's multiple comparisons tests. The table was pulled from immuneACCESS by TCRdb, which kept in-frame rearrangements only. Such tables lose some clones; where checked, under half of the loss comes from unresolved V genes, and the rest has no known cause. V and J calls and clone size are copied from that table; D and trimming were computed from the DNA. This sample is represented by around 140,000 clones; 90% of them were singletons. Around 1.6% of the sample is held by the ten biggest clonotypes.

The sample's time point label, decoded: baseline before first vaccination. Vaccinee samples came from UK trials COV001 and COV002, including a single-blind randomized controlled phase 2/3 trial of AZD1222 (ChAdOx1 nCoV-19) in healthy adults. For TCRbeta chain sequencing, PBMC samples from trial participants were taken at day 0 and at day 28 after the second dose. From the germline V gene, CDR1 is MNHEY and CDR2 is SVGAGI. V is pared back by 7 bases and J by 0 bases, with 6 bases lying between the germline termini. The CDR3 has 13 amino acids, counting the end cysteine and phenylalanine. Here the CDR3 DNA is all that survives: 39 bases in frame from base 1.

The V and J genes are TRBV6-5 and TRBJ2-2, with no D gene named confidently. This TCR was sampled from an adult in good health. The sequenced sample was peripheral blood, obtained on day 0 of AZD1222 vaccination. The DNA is TGTGCCAGCACTGGGCCGAACACCGGGGAGCTGTTTTTT. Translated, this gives CASTGPNTGELFF.